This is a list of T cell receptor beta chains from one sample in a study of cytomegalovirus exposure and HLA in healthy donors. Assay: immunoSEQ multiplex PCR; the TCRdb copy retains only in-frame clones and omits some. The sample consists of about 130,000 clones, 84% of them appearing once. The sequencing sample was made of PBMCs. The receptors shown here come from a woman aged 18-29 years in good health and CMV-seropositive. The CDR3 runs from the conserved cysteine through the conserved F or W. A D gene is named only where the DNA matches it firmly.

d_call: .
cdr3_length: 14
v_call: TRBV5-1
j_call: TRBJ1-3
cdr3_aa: CASSLGLKSNTIYF
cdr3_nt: TGCGCCAGCAGCTTGGGGCTCAAGTCAAACACCATATATTTT

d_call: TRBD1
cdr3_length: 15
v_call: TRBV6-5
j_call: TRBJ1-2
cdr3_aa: CASTPTPGQTYGYTF
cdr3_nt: TGTGCCAGCACCCCGACTCCGGGACAGACTTATGGCTACACCTTC

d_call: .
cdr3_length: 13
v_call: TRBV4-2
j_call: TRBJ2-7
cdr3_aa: CASSPPLSYEQYF
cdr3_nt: TGTGCCAGCAGCCCCCCCTTATCCTACGAGCAGTACTTC

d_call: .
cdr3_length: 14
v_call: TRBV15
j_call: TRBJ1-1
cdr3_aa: CATSNRGRYTEAFF
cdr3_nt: TGTGCCACCAGCAATCGGGGAAGGTACACTGAAGCTTTCTTT

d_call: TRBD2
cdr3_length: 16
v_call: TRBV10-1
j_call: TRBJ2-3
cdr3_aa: CASSERGGGPRDTQYF
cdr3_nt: TGCGCCAGCAGTGAACGGGGCGGGGGGCCCCGAGATACGCAGTATTTT

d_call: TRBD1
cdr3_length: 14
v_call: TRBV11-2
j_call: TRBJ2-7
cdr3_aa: CASSLGTGGREQYF
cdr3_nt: TGTGCCAGCAGCTTGGGGACAGGGGGGCGGGAGCAGTACTTC

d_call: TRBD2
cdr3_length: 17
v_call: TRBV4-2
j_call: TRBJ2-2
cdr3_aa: CASSQDWAGETTGELFF
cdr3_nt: TGTGCCAGCAGCCAAGATTGGGCGGGGGAGACCACCGGGGAGCTGTTTTTT

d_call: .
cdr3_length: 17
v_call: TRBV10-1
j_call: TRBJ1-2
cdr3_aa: CASTRRQPRRGYYGYTF
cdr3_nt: TGCGCCAGCACCCGTAGACAGCCTCGGAGGGGCTACTATGGCTACACCTTC

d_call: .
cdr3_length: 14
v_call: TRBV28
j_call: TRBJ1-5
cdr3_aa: CASNQPSGYQPQHF
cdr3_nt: TGTGCCAGCAACCAACCCTCGGGATATCAGCCCCAGCATTTT

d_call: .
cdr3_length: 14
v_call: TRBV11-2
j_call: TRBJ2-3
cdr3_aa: CASSLETSTDTQYF
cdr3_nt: TGTGCCAGCAGCTTAGAGACTAGCACAGATACGCAGTATTTT

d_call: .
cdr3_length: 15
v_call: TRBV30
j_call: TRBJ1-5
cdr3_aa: CAWRSKGFRNQPQHF
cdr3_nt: TGTGCCTGGAGGTCAAAGGGGTTTAGGAATCAGCCCCAGCATTTT

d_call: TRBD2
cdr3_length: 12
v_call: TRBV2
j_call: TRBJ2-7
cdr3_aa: CAITSDSYEQYF
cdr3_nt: TGTGCCATTACTAGCGACTCCTACGAGCAGTACTTC

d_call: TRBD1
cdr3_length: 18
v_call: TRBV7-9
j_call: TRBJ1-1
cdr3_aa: CASSLAWTGGPKGGEAFF
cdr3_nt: TGTGCCAGCAGCTTAGCGTGGACAGGGGGACCGAAGGGAGGTGAAGCTTTCTTT

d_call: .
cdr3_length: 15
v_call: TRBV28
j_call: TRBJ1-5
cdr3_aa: CASSLSVEGNQPQHF
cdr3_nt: TGTGCCAGCAGTTTATCGGTGGAGGGGAATCAGCCCCAGCATTTT

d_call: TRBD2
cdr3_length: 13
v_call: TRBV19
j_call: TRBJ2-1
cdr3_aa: CANSGLAINEQFF
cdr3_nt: TGTGCCAACTCGGGACTAGCAATTAATGAGCAGTTCTTC

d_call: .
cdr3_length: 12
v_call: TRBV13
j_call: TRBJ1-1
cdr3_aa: CASSLESGEAFF
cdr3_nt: TGTGCCAGCAGCTTAGAGTCAGGTGAAGCTTTCTTT

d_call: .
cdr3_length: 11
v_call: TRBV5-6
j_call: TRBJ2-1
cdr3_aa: CASSLTREQFF
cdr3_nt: TGTGCCAGCAGCTTAACCCGGGAGCAGTTCTTC